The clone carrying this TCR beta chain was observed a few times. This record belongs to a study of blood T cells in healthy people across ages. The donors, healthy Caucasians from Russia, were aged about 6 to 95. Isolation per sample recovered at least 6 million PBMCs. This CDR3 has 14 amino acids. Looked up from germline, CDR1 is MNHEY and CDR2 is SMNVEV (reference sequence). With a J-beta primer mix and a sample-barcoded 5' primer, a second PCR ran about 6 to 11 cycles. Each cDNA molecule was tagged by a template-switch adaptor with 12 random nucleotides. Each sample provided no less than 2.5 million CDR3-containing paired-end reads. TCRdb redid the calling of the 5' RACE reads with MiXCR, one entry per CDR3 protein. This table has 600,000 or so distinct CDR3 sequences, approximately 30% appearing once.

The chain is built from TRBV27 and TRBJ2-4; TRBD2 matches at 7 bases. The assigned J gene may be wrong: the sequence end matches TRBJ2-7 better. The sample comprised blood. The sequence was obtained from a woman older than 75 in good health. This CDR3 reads CASSLGGYRYEQYF. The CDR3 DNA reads TGTGCCAGCAGTTTGGGAGGGTATCGCTACGAGCAGTACTTC.